The following is a TCR beta chain sequence with its context. The target antigen is unknown. This specimen comes from a study of T cell repertoires in cytomegalovirus infection. Study as a whole: Public TCR beta signatures indicated both CMV infection and matching HLA type.

General study points: The study identified carriers of CMV plus the relevant HLA from cumulative public TCR beta family frequency. HLA-C-restricted CMV-specific TCR beta clonotypes prevailed in the ex vivo response.

V lost 4 bases and J 0 bases, leaving 15 bases between the germline ends. This CDR3 comprises 17 residues. The germline V gene has CDR1 ENHRY and CDR2 SYGVKD. TCRdb re-derived calls from the reads in MiXCR, one entry per CDR3 protein. The sample lists 150,000 to 200,000 distinct CDR3 sequences; around 20% were seen once. This chain links TRBV10-3 with TRBJ2-2; possible D gene TRBD1, 6 bases. Sequencing was carried out using PBMCs. The receptor's source is a human donor in good health (CMV status not recorded). Some clones in this sample may be carry-over from other donors' samples. The CDR3 bases are TGTGCCATCAGTGGGCCCCCTAGACAGGCGAACACCGGGGAGCTGTTTTTT. It yields the protein CAISGPPRQANTGELFF.